The 15 T cell receptor beta chains below were found in one sample sequenced in a study of T cells in Graves' hyperthyroidism and ophthalmopathy (dated by TCRdb to between 2018 and 2020). The library was prepared using multiplex PCR. These reads were obtained on an Illumina HiSeq 2000. The TCR beta CDR3 regions were amplified from RNA transcripts. The TCR CDR3 was subjected to a first round of RT-PCR using the HTBI primer set and the Qiagen OneStep RT-PCR kit. TCRdb trimmed the raw reads at Q25, called clones with MiXCR and kept productive beta chains. Records with the same CDR3 protein are collapsed into one entry carrying the most frequent genes and DNA. Present in this sample are 20,000 to 30,000 distinct CDR3 sequences, approximately 46% of which were seen just once. The top ten hold 9% to 12% of the sample. The sequenced sample consisted of blood. The receptor set was obtained from a woman aged 30 to 39 with Graves' hyperthyroidism.

This clonotype was seen at least ten times. The chain combines TRBV6-5 with TRBJ2-7, with 8 bases lining up with TRBD2. The CDR3 consists of 13 residues. Germline V gene sequence: CDR1 MNHEY, CDR2 SVGAGI. Trimming took 11 bases from V and 6 from J; bases not matched to a gene: 12. The CDR3 region is CAAKERGFFEQYF. The CDR3 nucleotides are TGTGCCGCCAAGGAGCGGGGGTTCTTCGAGCAGTACTTC.

This clonotype ranks as medium-sized. This rearrangement joins TRBV2 to TRBJ2-3; 8 bases match TRBD2. Germline-derived CDR1 and CDR2 are SNHLY and FYNNEI. The junction had 9 bases not matched to a gene; V was cut back by 5 bases and J by 2 bases. The CDR3 is 16 amino acids. The CDR3 DNA reads as TGTGCCAGCAGTCCGTACAGCGGGAGTCCCACAGATACGCAGTATTTT. It is translated as CASSPYSGSPTDTQYF.

This clonotype was detected many times. The chain combines TRBV20-1 with TRBJ2-3, with a tentative D call TRBD2 (6 bases). Trimming left V 6 bases short and J 8 bases short, with 18 bases between. The CDR3 is made up of 13 amino acids. Germline CDR1 is DFQATT and CDR2 is SNEGSKA (reference sequence). The CDR3 loop reads CSAGTVDVGTQYF. The CDR3 DNA reads TGCAGTGCCGGGACTGTTGACGTGGGTACGCAGTATTTT.

As regards this clonotype: Being one base from a much bigger clone, this may be a read error. The chain couples TRBV27 to TRBJ2-1, with TRBD1 matching 7 bases. Trimming removed 11 bases from V and 8 bases from J; junction bases left unmatched: 15. The CDR3 contains 14 residues. The germline gives CDR1 MNHEY, CDR2 SMNVEV (reference sequence). This chain's CDR3 is CAGTGAPLSDEQFF. The DNA for the CDR3 is TGTGCCGGCACAGGGGCCCCATTGAGTGATGAGCAGTTCTTC.

The chain employs TRBV7-9 and TRBJ1-6; the match to TRBD1 covers 9 bases. Trimming at V came to 5 bases and at J to 8 bases, leaving 4 bases not matched to a gene. Germline assignment: CDR1 SEHNR and CDR2 FQNEAQ (reference sequence). This CDR3 is 14 amino acids long. CDR3 in DNA: TGTGCCAGCAGCGAACAGGGGGCTGATTCACCCCTCCACTTT. This encodes CASSEQGADSPLHF.

In its sample, this clonotype was seen a few times. This chain connects TRBV7-8 to TRBJ1-2, with D hard to call. Trimming removed 5 bases from V and 9 bases from J, with 1 base in between. The CDR3 covers 8 residues. CDR1 is SGHVS and CDR2 is FQNEAQ in the germline V gene. The CDR3 loop reads CASSRYTF. CDR3 DNA sequence: TGTGCCAGCAGCCGCTACACCTTC.

The table lists this clonotype with a count of one. This chain connects TRBV6-5 to TRBJ1-1; no firm D call. Deletions cut 3 bases from V and 0 bases from J, with 11 bases between. CDR1 MNHEY and CDR2 SVGAGI come from the germline V gene. The CDR3 spans 15 residues. CDR3 protein: CASSYIGVLNTEAFF. The CDR3 bases are TGTGCCAGCAGTTATATCGGCGTACTGAACACTGAAGCTTTCTTT.

This clonotype showed up many times. CDR3 nucleotide sequence: TGTGCCAGCAGCCCACCCGGCACAGATACGCAGTATTTT. Its translation is CASSPPGTDTQYF. The rearrangement uses TRBV11-2 and TRBJ2-3; D gene ambiguous. Trimming took 5 bases from V and 1 from J, leaving 7 bases between them. The germline V gene encodes CDR1 SGHAT and CDR2 FQNNGV. The CDR3 length is 13 residues.

V usage is TRBV20-1 and J usage is TRBJ1-1; D gene ambiguous. Trimming took 3 bases from V and 3 from J, leaving 20 bases between them. Germline lookup yields CDR1 DFQATT and CDR2 SNEGSKA (reference sequence). This CDR3 has 16 amino acids. The CDR3 loop reads CSASVAGRNLDTEAFF. For the CDR3, the DNA is TGCAGTGCTAGTGTGGCTGGGAGGAATCTGGACACTGAAGCTTTCTTT.

By frequency in the sample, this clonotype is medium-sized. The rearrangement links TRBV2 to TRBJ1-3; D remains unclear. CDR3 size: 15 residues. From germline, CDR1 is SNHLY and CDR2 FYNNEI. Trimming removed 2 bases at V and 0 bases at J, with 8 bases between. The CDR3 protein is CASSERPYSGNTIYF. CDR3 DNA sequence: TGTGCCAGCAGTGAACGACCGTACTCTGGAAACACCATATATTTT.

Of note for this clonotype: The DNA is omitted, as the CDR3 cannot be located on it reliably, and the CDR3 follows TCRdb's listing. This chain uses TRBV2 with TRBJ1-3; the table gives TRBD1 as D, unverified against the DNA. CDR1 is SNHLY, CDR2 FYNNEI, per germline. The CDR3 is 13 amino acids long, termini counted. The chain's CDR3 is CASSVWGQGARYF.

In this sample, this clonotype turned up many times. The chain links TRBV5-1 to TRBJ1-2; D is unresolved. V was pared by 6 bases and J by 2 bases, with 11 bases between. Germline CDR1 reads SGHRS; CDR2 reads YFSETQ. CDR3 length: 13 residues. The CDR3 spells CASTASRNYGYTF. DNA of the CDR3: TGCGCCAGCACTGCCAGTAGAAACTATGGCTACACCTTC.

This clonotype was observed a single time. This chain connects TRBV7-9 to TRBJ1-6; D is perhaps TRBD1 (6 bases). The CDR3 extends over 15 amino acids. Deletions cut 1 base from V and 8 bases from J, with 12 bases between. Germline CDR1 and CDR2: SEHNR and FQNEAQ (reference sequence). Here the CDR3 reads CASSLEGGLDSPLHF. The CDR3 DNA reads TGTGCCAGCAGCTTAGAAGGGGGGCTAGATTCACCCCTCCACTTT.

This clonotype showed up many times. The chain carries TRBV10-3 and TRBJ2-5; TRBD1 aligns across 7 bases. CDR3 length: 16 residues. With V trimmed by 2 bases and J by 1 base, 7 bases remained unmatched. The germline gives CDR1 ENHRY, CDR2 SYGVKD. The CDR3 nucleotides are TGTGCCATCAGTGAGACCGGGACAGCCTTCCAAGAGACCCAGTACTTC. This sequence encodes CAISETGTAFQETQYF.

Comment on this clonotype: It is likely a read error, because the conserved phenylalanine at the end of the CDR3 is missing. The DNA is left out, because the CDR3 cannot be placed on it with certainty; the CDR3 is given as TCRdb lists it. V gene TRBV9 combines with J gene TRBJ1-3; the table's D gene call, TRBD1, was not cross checked with the DNA. Germline CDR1 SGDLS, CDR2 YYNGEE. The length of the CDR3 is 9 amino acids, counting both ends. The CDR3 region is CASSAFPLV.